Listed below are T cell receptor beta chains from one sample, sequenced in a study of cytomegalovirus exposure and HLA in healthy donors. TCRdb's copy holds only in-frame clones and misses some; the assay was immunoSEQ multiplex PCR. The sample lists approximately 100,000 clones, approximately 78% occurring once. Sequenced: PBMCs. The receptor source for this set is a man in his forties in good health and CMV-seronegative. CDR3s include the opening cysteine and the closing phenylalanine or tryptophan. D genes are given only for firm matches. Clone size is given for some rows only: seen once, a few or many times, or a class if the clone is expanded.

V: TRBV19; J: TRBJ1-2; size: once; D: NA; CDR3: CASRTPAGFHGYTF; DNA: TGTGCCAGTAGGACCCCCGCAGGGTTCCATGGCTACACCTTC
V: TRBV6-5; J: TRBJ2-2; size: NA; D: TRBD2; CDR3: CASSGLAANTGELFF; DNA: TGTGCCAGCAGTGGACTAGCGGCGAACACCGGGGAGCTGTTTTTT
V: TRBV5-1; J: TRBJ2-3; size: NA; D: TRBD2; CDR3: CASSLPSGGLDTQYF; DNA: TGCGCCAGCAGCTTGCCTAGCGGGGGGTTGGATACGCAGTATTTT
V: TRBV5-1; J: TRBJ1-1; size: few; D: NA; CDR3: CASSRRVNTEAFF; DNA: TGCGCCAGCAGCCGGAGGGTTAACACTGAAGCTTTCTTT
V: TRBV28; J: TRBJ1-2; size: few; D: TRBD1; CDR3: CASRDGTAIRYGYTF; DNA: TGTGCCAGCAGGGACGGGACAGCAATACGCTATGGCTACACCTTC
V: TRBV11-2; J: TRBJ1-1; size: NA; D: NA; CDR3: CASSLVTGSRPTEAFF; DNA: TGTGCCAGCAGCTTAGTCACGGGGTCAAGGCCCACTGAAGCTTTCTTT
V: TRBV19; J: TRBJ1-6; size: once; D: NA; CDR3: CASQRGNGSPLHF; DNA: TGTGCCAGTCAGAGGGGGAACGGATCACCCCTCCACTTT
V: TRBV28; J: TRBJ1-3; size: once; D: NA; CDR3: CASSTQPDTIYF; DNA: TGTGCCAGCAGTACCCAACCGGACACCATATATTTT
V: TRBV27; J: TRBJ2-3; size: NA; D: TRBD2; CDR3: CASSYSGGEHNTQYF; DNA: TGTGCCAGCAGCTATAGCGGGGGGGAACATAATACGCAGTATTTT
V: TRBV7-9; J: TRBJ2-4; size: NA; D: TRBD1; CDR3: CSSSFTGGEAKNIQYF; DNA: TGTTCCAGCAGCTTCACAGGGGGAGAGGCCAAAAACATTCAGTACTTC
V: TRBV27; J: TRBJ2-7; size: NA; D: NA; CDR3: CASSVPGTYEQYF; DNA: TGTGCCAGCAGTGTCCCGGGAACCTACGAGCAGTACTTC
V: TRBV6-4; J: TRBJ1-5; size: NA; D: NA; CDR3: CASTGTNCNQTQHF; DNA: TGTGCCAGCACCGGGACAAACTGCAATCAGACCCAGCATTTT
V: TRBV27; J: TRBJ2-7; size: NA; D: NA; CDR3: CASSFRGAEQYF; DNA: TGTGCCAGCAGTTTTCGGGGAGCCGAGCAGTACTTC
V: TRBV10-3; J: TRBJ2-7; size: NA; D: NA; CDR3: CAISEYDRQNEQYF; DNA: TGTGCCATCAGTGAGTACGACAGGCAGAACGAGCAGTACTTC
V: TRBV5-4; J: TRBJ1-4; size: NA; D: TRBD1; CDR3: CASRPGQGSNEKLFF; DNA: TGTGCCAGCAGACCCGGACAGGGGTCTAATGAAAAACTGTTTTTT
V: TRBV7-2; J: TRBJ1-1; size: few; D: NA; CDR3: CASSPEGGMNTEAFF; DNA: TGTGCCAGCAGCCCAGAAGGCGGGATGAACACTGAAGCTTTCTTT
V: TRBV28; J: TRBJ1-6; size: few; D: TRBD1; CDR3: CASRYIRRTGGFISPLHF; DNA: TGTGCCAGCAGGTATATTCGGAGGACAGGGGGTTTTATTTCACCCCTCCACTTT
V: TRBV7-8; J: TRBJ1-4; size: NA; D: NA; CDR3: CASSLFSPTNEKLFF; DNA: TGTGCCAGCAGCCTCTTCAGTCCAACTAATGAAAAACTGTTTTTT
V: TRBV15; J: TRBJ2-5; size: NA; D: NA; CDR3: CATSRGGAGRHF; DNA: TGTGCCACCAGCAGAGGCGGGGCAGGGCGTCACTTC
V: TRBV2; J: TRBJ1-1; size: few; D: NA; CDR3: CASTLGGGMNTEAFF; DNA: TGTGCCAGCACTCTCGGGGGGGGCATGAACACTGAAGCTTTCTTT
V: TRBV2; J: TRBJ1-2; size: NA; D: NA; CDR3: CASSVQSNYGYTF; DNA: TGTGCCAGCAGTGTACAGAGTAACTATGGCTACACCTTC
V: TRBV18; J: TRBJ1-1; size: NA; D: TRBD1; CDR3: CASSTGQGTEAFF; DNA: TGTGCCAGCTCGACCGGACAGGGCACTGAAGCTTTCTTT
V: TRBV6-5; J: TRBJ1-5; size: NA; D: NA; CDR3: CASSPRGVGNQPQHF; DNA: TGTGCCAGCAGTCCCAGGGGTGTCGGCAATCAGCCCCAGCATTTT
V: TRBV15; J: TRBJ2-3; size: NA; D: NA; CDR3: CATSRDTDTQYF; DNA: TGTGCCACCAGCAGAGACACTGATACGCAGTATTTT
V: TRBV4-2; J: TRBJ2-5; size: NA; D: NA; CDR3: CASSQGAQGSETQYF; DNA: TGTGCCAGCAGCCAAGGGGCGCAGGGATCGGAGACCCAGTACTTC
V: TRBV10-3; J: TRBJ1-1; size: NA; D: NA; CDR3: CATQTVLGAFF; DNA: TGTGCCACCCAGACAGTTTTAGGAGCTTTCTTT
V: TRBV6-1; J: TRBJ2-2; size: NA; D: NA; CDR3: CASSEGGVGTGELFF; DNA: TGTGCCAGCAGTGAAGGGGGAGTTGGTACGGGGGAGCTGTTTTTT
V: TRBV5-1; J: TRBJ2-7; size: NA; D: TRBD1; CDR3: CASSLGDSSYEQYF; DNA: TGCGCCAGCAGCTTAGGGGACAGCTCCTACGAGCAGTACTTC
V: TRBV27; J: TRBJ1-5; size: once; D: TRBD1; CDR3: CASRPGTGGNQPQHF; DNA: TGTGCCAGCAGACCCGGGACAGGGGGCAATCAGCCCCAGCATTTT